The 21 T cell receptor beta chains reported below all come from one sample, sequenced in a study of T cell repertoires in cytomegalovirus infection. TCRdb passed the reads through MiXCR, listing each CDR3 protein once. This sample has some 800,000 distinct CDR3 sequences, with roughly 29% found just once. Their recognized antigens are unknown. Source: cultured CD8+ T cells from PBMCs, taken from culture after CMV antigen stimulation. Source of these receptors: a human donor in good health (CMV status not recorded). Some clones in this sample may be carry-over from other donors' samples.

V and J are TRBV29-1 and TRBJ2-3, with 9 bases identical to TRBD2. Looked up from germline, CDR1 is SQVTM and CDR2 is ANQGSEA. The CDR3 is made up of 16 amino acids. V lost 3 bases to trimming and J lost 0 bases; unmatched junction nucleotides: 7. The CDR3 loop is CSVDLERGESTDTQYF. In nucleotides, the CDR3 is TGCAGCGTTGACCTGGAGCGGGGGGAGAGCACAGATACGCAGTATTTT.

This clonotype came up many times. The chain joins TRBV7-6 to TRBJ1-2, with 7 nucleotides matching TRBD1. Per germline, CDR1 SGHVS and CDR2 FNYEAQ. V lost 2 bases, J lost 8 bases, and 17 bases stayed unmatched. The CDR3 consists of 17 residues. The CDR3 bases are TGTGCCAGCAGCTTATTGGGACAGCGTCCTTCCTTGGTGGGCTACACCTTC. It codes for CASSLLGQRPSLVGYTF. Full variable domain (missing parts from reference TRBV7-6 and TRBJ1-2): GAGVSQSPRYKVTKRGQDVALRCDPISGHVSLYWYRQALGQGPEFLTYFNYEAQQDKSGLPNDRFSAERPEGSISTLTIQRTEQRDSAMYRCASSLLGQRPSLVGYTFGSGTRLTVV.

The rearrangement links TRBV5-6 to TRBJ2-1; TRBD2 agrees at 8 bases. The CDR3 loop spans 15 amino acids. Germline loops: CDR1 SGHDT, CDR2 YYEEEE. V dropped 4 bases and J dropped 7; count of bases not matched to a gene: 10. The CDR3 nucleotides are TGTGCCAGCAGCGCCGGACTAGCCCGGGGGAATGAGCAGTTCTTC. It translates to CASSAGLARGNEQFF.

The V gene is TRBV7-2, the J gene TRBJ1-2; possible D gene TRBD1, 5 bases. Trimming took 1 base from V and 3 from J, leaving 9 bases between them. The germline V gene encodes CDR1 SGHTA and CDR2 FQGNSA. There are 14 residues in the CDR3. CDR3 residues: CASSLGDRYYGYTF. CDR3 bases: TGTGCCAGCAGCTTAGGGGACCGATACTATGGCTACACCTTC. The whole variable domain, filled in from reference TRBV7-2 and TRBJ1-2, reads GAGVSQSPSNKVTEKGKDVELRCDPISGHTALYWYRQSLGQGLEFLIYFQGNSAPDKSGLPSDRFSAERTGGSVSTLTIQRTQQEDSAVYLCASSLGDRYYGYTFGSGTRLTVV.

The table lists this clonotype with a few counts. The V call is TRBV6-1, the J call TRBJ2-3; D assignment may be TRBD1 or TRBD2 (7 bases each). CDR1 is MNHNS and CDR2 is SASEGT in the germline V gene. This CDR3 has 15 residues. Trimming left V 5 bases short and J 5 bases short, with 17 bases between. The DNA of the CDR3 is TGTGCCAGCAGTTCCCAGGGGGGGGGCATAGATACGCAGTATTTT. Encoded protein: CASSSQGGGIDTQYF.

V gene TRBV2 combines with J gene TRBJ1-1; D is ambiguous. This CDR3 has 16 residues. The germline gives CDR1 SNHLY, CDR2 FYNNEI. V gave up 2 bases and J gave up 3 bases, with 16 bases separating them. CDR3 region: CASSENGRTPDTEAFF. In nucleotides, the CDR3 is TGTGCCAGCAGTGAAAACGGGCGGACCCCTGACACTGAAGCTTTCTTT. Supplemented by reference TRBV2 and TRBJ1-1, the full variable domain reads EPEVTQTPSHQVTQMGQEVILRCVPISNHLYFYWYRQILGQKVEFLVSFYNNEISEKSEIFDDQFSVERPDGSNFTLKIRSTKLEDSAMYFCASSENGRTPDTEAFFGQGTRLTVV.

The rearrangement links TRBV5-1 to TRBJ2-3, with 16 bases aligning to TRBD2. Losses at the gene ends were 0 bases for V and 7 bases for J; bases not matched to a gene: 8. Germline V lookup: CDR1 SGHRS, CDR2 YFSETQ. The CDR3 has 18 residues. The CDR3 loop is CASSLAPGTSGGANTQYF. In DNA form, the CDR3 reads TGCGCCAGCAGCTTGGCCCCAGGGACTAGCGGGGGGGCGAATACGCAGTATTTT.

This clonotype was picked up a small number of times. The CDR3 bases are TGTGCCAGCAGAAACAGGGGACCTAACTATGGCTACACCTTC. Its protein product is CASRNRGPNYGYTF. The chain couples TRBV6-2 or TRBV6-3 to TRBJ1-2; 7 nucleotides agree with TRBD1. Germline trimming cut 6 bases from V and 0 bases from J; bases unmatched to any gene: 4. The CDR3 is 14 amino acids. Germline-derived CDR1 and CDR2 are MNHEY and SVGEGT.

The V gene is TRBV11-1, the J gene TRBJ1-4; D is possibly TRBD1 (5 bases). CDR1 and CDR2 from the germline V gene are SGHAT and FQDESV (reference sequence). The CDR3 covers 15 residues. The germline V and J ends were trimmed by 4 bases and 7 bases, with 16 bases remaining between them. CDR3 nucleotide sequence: TGTGCCAGCAGCTCCAAAGGGGAGATCGGTGAAAAACTGTTTTTT. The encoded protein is CASSSKGEIGEKLFF.

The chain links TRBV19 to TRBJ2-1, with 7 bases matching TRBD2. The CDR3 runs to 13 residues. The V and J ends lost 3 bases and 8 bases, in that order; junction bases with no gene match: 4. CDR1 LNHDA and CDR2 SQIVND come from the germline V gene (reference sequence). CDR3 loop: CASSMGGSDEQFF. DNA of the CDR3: TGTGCCAGTAGTATGGGAGGGAGTGATGAGCAGTTCTTC.

The CDR3 is CASSYPLGVDYTF. DNA for the CDR3: TGTGCCAGCAGTTACCCCCTGGGCGTAGACTACACCTTC. The gene calls are TRBV6-2 or TRBV6-3 and TRBJ1-2, with unresolved D. CDR1 and CDR2 from the germline V gene are MNHEY and SVGEGT. The length of the CDR3 is 13 residues. V was cut by 2 bases and J by 10 bases, with 14 bases left in between.

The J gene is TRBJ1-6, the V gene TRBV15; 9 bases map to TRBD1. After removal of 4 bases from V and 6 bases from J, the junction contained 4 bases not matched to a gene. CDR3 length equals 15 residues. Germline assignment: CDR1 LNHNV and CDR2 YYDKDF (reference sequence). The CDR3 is CATSTGQGLNSPLHF. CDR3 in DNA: TGTGCCACCAGCACAGGACAGGGGCTTAATTCACCCCTCCACTTT.

The DNA of the CDR3 is TGCAGCGTTGAAGATAACAGGGGTACCGGGGAGCTGTTTTTT. Protein sequence: CSVEDNRGTGELFF. The rearrangement joins TRBV29-1 to TRBJ2-2, with 7 bases lining up with TRBD1. V was pared by 0 bases and J by 5 bases, with 3 bases of the junction left unmatched. The germline gives CDR1 SQVTM, CDR2 ANQGSEA. The CDR3 runs to 14 residues.

This CDR3 reads CASSIRVADTQYF. The DNA for the CDR3 is TGCGCCAGCAGTATCAGGGTAGCAGATACGCAGTATTTT. The chain has TRBV4-1 and TRBJ2-3; D may be TRBD1 (5 bases). Trimming removed 6 bases from V and 4 bases from J, with 11 bases in between. From germline, CDR1 is MGHRA and CDR2 YSYEKL. This CDR3 is 13 amino acids long.

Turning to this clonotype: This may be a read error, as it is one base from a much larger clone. CDR3 loop: CVSSPKRGSEQYF. The CDR3 bases are TGTGTCAGCAGCCCGAAGAGGGGGTCCGAGCAGTACTTC. The chain carries TRBV7-9 and TRBJ2-7, with a possible D match to TRBD1 (6 bases). The CDR3 length is 13 residues. In germline, CDR1 is SEHNR, CDR2 FQNEAQ (reference sequence).

This CDR3 reads CATSDLPKLRQIYEQYV. CDR3 nucleotide sequence: TGTGCCACCAGTGACCTTCCTAAACTCAGACAGATCTACGAGCAGTACGTC. This chain connects TRBV24-1 to TRBJ2-7, with D perhaps TRBD1 (5 bases). The germline V gene has CDR1 KGHDR and CDR2 SFDVKD. The V end was cut by 4 bases, the J end by 3 bases, with 21 bases between. The CDR3 totals 17 residues.

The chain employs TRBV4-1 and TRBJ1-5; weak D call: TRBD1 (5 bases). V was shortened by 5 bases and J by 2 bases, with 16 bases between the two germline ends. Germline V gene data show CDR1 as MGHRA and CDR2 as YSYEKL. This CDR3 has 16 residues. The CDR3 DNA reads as TGCGCCAGCAGCTTCGGGGCCAGGGAGGGCAATCAGCCCCAGCATTTT. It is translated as CASSFGAREGNQPQHF.

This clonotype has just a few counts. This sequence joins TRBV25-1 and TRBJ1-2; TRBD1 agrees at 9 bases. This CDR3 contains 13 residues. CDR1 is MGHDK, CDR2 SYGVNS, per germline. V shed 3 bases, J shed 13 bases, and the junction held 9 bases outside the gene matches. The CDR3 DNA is TGTGCCAGCAGTGAGACAGGGGGGGGTATAATCACCTTC. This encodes CASSETGGGIITF.

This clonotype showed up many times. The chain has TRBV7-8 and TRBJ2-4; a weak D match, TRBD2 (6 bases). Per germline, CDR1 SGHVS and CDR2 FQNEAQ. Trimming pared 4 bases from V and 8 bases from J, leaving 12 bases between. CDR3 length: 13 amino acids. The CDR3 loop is CASSYQTGDIQYF. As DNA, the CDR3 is TGTGCCAGCAGCTACCAGACGGGGGACATTCAGTACTTC.

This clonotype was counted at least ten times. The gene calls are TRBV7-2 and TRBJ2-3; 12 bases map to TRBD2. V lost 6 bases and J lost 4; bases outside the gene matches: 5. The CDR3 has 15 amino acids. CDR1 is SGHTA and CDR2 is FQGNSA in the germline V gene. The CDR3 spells CASSTSGGKADTQYF. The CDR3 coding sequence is TGTGCCAGCAGTACTAGCGGGGGGAAGGCAGATACGCAGTATTTT.

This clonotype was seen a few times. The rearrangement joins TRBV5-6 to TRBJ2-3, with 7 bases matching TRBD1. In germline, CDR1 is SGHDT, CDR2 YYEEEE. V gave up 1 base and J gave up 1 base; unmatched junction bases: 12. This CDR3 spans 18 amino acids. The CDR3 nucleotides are TGTGCCAGCAGCTTGAGAAGGCCGGGGACAGCCGGCACAGATACGCAGTATTTT. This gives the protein CASSLRRPGTAGTDTQYF. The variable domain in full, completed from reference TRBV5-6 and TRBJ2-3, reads DAGVTQSPTHLIKTRGQQVTLRCSPKSGHDTVSWYQQALGQGPQFIFQYYEEEERQRGNFPDRFSGHQFPNYSSELNVNALLLGDSALYLCASSLRRPGTAGTDTQYFGPGTRLTVL.